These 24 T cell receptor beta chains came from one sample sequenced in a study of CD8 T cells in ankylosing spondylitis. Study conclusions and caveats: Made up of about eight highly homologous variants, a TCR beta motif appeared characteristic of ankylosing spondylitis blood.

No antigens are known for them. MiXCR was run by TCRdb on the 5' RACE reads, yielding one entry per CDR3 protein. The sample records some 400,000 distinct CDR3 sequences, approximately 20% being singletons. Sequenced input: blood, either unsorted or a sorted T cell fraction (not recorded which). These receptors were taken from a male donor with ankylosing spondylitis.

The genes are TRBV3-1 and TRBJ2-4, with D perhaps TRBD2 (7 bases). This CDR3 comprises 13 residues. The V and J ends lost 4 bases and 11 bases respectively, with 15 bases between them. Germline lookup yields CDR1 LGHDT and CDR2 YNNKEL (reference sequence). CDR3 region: CASSLTGRGVQYF. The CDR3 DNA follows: TGTGCCAGCAGCCTTACAGGGAGGGGGGTTCAGTACTTC.

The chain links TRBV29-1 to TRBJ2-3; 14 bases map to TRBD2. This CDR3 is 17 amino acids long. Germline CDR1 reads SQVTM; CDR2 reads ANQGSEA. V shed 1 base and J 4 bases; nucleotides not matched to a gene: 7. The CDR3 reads CSVEVRLAGGRPDTQYF. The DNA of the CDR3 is TGCAGCGTTGAAGTAAGACTAGCGGGGGGGAGGCCAGATACGCAGTATTTT.

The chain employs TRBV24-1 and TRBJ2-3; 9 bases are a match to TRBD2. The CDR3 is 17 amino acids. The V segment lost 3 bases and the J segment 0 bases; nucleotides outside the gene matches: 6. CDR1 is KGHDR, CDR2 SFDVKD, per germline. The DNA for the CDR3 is TGTGCCACCAGTGATCCCGGACTAGCGAGAAGCACAGATACGCAGTATTTT. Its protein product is CATSDPGLARSTDTQYF.

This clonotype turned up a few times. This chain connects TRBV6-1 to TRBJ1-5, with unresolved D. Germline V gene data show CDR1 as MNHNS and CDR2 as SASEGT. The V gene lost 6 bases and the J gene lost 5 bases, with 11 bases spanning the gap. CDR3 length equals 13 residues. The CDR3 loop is CASRPDLDQPQHF. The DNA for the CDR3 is TGTGCCAGCAGGCCGGACTTAGATCAGCCCCAGCATTTT.

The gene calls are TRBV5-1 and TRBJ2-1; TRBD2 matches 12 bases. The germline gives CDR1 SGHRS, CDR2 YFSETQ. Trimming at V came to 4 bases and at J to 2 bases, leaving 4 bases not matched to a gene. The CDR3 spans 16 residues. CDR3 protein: CASSLAGGFPYNEQFF. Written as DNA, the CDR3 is TGCGCCAGCAGCCTAGCGGGAGGGTTCCCCTACAATGAGCAGTTCTTC.

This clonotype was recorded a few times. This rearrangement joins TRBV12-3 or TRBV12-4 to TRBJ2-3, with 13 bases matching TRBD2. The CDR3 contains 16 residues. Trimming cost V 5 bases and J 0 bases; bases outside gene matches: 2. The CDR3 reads CASSRGLAGSTDTQYF. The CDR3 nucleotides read TGTGCCAGCAGTCGGGGACTAGCGGGGAGCACAGATACGCAGTATTTT.

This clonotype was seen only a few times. This chain's CDR3 is CASSTTANNQPQHF. DNA of the CDR3: TGTGCCAGCAGCACTACAGCTAACAATCAGCCCCAGCATTTT. The rearrangement joins TRBV7-2 to TRBJ1-5; no firm D call. Per the germline V gene, CDR1 is SGHTA and CDR2 is FQGNSA. Trimming shortened V by 5 bases and J by 3 bases, and 11 bases separated the two germline ends. This CDR3 spans 14 amino acids.

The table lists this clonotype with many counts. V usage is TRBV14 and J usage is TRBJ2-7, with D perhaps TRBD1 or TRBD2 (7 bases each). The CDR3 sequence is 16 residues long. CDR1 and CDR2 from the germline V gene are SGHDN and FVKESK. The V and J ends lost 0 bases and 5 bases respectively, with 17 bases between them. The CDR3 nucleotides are TGTGCCAGCAGCCAAGACCAGGGGGGGGTGAGAGACGAGCAGTACTTC. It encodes CASSQDQGGVRDEQYF.

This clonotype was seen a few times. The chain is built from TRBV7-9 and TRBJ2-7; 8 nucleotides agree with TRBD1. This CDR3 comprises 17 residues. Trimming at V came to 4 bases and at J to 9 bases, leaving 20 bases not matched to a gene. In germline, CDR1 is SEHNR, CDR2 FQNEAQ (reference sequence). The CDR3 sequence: CASSSLTPTGEAIWQYF. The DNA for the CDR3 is TGTGCCAGCAGCTCACTTACCCCGACAGGGGAGGCGATTTGGCAGTACTTC. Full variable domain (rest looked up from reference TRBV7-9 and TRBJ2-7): DTGVSQNPRHKITKRGQNVTFRCDPISEHNRLYWYRQTLGQGPEFLTYFQNEAQLEKSRLLSDRFSAERPKGSFSTLEIQRTEQGDSAMYLCASSSLTPTGEAIWQYFGPGTRLTVT.

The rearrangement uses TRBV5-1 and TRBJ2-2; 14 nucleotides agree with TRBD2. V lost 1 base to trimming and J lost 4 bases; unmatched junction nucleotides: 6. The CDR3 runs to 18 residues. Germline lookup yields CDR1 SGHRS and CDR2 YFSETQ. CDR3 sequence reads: CASSLLGLAGGGTGELFF. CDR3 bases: TGCGCCAGCAGCTTGCTCGGACTAGCGGGAGGAGGCACCGGGGAGCTGTTTTTT.

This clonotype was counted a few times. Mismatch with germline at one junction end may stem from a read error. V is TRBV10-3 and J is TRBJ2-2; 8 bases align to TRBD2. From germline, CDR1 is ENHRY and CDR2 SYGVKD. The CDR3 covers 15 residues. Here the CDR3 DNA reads TGTGCCATCAGGGGTACGGGAGGGGACACCGGGGAGCTTTTTTTT. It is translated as CAIRGTGGDTGELFF.

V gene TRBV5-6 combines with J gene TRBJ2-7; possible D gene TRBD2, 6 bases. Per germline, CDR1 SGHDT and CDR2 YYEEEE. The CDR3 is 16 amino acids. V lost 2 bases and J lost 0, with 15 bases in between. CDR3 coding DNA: TGTGCCAGCAGCTTCGGCGGGAAGAGGAGCTCCTACGAGCAGTACTTC. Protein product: CASSFGGKRSSYEQYF.

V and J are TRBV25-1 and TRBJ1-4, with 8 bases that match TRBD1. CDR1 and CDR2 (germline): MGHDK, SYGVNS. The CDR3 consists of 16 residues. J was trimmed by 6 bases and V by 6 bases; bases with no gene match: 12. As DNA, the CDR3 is TGTGCCAGCAGAAAGACAGGGGCCCCTCAGGATGAAAAACTGTTTTTT. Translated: CASRKTGAPQDEKLFF.

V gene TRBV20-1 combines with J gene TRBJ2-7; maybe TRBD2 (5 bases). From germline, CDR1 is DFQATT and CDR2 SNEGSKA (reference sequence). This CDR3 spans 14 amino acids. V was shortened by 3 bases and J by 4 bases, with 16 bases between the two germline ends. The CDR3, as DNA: TGCAGTGCTAGGATGAGCGAGGGTGTGTACGAGCAGTACTTC. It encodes CSARMSEGVYEQYF.

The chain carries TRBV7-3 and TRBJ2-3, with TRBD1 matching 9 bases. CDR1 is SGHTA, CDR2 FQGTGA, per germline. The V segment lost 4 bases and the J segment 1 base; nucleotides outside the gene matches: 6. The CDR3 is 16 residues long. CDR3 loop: CASSSQTGGGTDTQYF. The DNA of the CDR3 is TGTGCCAGCAGCTCTCAGACAGGGGGTGGCACAGATACGCAGTATTTT.

The CDR3 nucleotides are TGTGCCAGCTCACTCGGGACAGAACAAGAGACCCAGTACTTC. It translates to CASSLGTEQETQYF. V gene TRBV18 combines with J gene TRBJ2-5; 7 positions agree with TRBD1. There are 14 residues in the CDR3. Losses at the gene ends were 4 bases for V and 2 bases for J; bases not matched to a gene: 4. Germline loops: CDR1 KGHSH, CDR2 LQKENI.

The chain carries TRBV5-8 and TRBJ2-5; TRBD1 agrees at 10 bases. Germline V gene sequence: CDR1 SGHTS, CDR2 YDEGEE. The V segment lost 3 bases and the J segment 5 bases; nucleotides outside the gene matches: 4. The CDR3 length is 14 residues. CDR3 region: CASSSDRGHETQYF. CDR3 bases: TGTGCCAGCAGCTCAGACAGGGGGCACGAGACCCAGTACTTC.

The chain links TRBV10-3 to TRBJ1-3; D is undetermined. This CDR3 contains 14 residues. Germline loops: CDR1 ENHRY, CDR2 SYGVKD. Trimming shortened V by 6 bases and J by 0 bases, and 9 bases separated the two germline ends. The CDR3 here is CAIRPGNSGNTIYF. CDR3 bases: TGTGCCATCAGACCCGGGAACTCTGGAAACACCATATATTTT.

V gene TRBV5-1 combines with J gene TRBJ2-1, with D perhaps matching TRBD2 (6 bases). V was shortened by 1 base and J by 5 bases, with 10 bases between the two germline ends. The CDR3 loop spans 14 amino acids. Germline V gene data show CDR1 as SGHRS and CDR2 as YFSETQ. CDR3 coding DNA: TGCGCCAGCAGCTTGCGGCGGACTAACAATGAGCAGTTCTTC. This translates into CASSLRRTNNEQFF.

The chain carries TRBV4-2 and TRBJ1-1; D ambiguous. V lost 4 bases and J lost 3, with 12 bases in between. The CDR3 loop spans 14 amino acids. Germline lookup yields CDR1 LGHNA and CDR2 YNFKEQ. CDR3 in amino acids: CASSLLGGYTEAFF. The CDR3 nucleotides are TGTGCCAGCAGCCTCCTCGGCGGCTACACTGAAGCTTTCTTT.

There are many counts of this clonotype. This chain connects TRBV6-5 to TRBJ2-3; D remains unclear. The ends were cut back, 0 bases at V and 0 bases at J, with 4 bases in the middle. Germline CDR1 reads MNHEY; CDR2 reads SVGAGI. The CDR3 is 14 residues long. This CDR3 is CASSYSGSTDTQYF. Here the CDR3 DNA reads TGTGCCAGCAGTTACTCGGGGAGCACAGATACGCAGTATTTT.

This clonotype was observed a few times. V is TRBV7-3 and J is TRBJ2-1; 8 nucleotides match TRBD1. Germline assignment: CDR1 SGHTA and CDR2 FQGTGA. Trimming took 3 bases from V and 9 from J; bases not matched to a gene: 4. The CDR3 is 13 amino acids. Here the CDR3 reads CASSFDRGSEQFF. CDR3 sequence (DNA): TGTGCCAGCAGCTTTGACAGGGGTAGTGAGCAGTTCTTC.

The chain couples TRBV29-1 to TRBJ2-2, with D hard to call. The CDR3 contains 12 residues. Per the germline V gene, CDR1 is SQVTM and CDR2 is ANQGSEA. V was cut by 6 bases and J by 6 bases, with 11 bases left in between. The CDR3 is CSVASNAGELFF. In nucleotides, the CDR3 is TGCAGCGTAGCCTCCAACGCCGGGGAGCTGTTTTTT.

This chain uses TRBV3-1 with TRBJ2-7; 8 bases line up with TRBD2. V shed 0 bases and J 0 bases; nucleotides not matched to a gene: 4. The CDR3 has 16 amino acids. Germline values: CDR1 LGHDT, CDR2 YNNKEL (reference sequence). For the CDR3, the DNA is TGTGCCAGCAGCCAAGATCTAGCGGGTATCTCCTACGAGCAGTACTTC. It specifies CASSQDLAGISYEQYF.